This TCR beta chain is drawn from a study of T-cell reconstitution after alpha-beta-depleted transplantation in children. The trim removed 8 bases at V and 0 bases at J, leaving 13 bases unmatched. This CDR3 spans 19 amino acids. As for this clonotype: Possible read error: a much larger clone is one base away.

The authors prepared the TCRbeta library with unique molecular identifiers. MiXCR, run by TCRdb on the PCR reads, gives a single entry per CDR3 protein. The data show over 90,000 distinct CDR3 sequences, 4.5% to 7.5% seen once. Sample: PBMCs, mostly from graft donor cells, taken 60 days after TCRalphabeta/CD19-depleted stem cell transplant. The V and J genes are TRBV12-3 or TRBV12-4 and TRBJ2-1; 13 bases are shared with TRBD2. This TCR came from a female patient aged 2-15 years who had a stem cell transplant for Fanconi anemia, so the T cells may come from the graft donor. In DNA, the CDR3 is TGTGCCAGCTGTGTATGGACTAGCGGGGGTCAGAGCTCCTACAATGAGCAGTTCTTC. Translation gives CASCVWTSGGQSSYNEQFF.